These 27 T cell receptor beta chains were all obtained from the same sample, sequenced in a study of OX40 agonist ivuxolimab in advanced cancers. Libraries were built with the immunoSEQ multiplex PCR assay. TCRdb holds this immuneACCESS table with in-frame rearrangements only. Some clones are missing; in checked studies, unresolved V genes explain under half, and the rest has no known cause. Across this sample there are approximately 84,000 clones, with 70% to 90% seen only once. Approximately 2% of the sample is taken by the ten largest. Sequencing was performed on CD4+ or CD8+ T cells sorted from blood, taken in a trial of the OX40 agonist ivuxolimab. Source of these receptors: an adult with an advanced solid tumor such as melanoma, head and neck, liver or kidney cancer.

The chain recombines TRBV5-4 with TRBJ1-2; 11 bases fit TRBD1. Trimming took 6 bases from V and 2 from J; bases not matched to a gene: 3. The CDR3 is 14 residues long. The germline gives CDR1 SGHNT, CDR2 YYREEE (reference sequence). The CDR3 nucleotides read TGTGCCAGCAATCGGGACAGGGGGAACTATGGCTACACCTTC. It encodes CASNRDRGNYGYTF.

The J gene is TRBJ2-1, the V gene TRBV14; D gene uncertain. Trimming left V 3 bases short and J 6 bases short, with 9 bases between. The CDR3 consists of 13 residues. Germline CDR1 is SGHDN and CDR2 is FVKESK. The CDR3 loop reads CASSQGLGNEQFF. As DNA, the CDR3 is TGTGCCAGCAGCCAGGGTCTGGGCAATGAGCAGTTCTTC.

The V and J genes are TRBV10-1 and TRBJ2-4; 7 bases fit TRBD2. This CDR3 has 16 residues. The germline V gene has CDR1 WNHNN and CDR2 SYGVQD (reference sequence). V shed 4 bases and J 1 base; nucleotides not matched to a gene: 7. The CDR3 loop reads CASSATSDGAKNIQYF. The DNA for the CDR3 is TGCGCCAGCAGTGCCACTAGCGATGGGGCCAAAAACATTCAGTACTTC.

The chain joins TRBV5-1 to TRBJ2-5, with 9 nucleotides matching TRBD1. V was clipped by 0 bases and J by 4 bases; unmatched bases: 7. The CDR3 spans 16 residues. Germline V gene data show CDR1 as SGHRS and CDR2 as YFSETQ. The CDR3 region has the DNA TGCGCCAGCAGCTTGGATCCGACAGGGGGACTAGAGACCCAGTACTTC. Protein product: CASSLDPTGGLETQYF.

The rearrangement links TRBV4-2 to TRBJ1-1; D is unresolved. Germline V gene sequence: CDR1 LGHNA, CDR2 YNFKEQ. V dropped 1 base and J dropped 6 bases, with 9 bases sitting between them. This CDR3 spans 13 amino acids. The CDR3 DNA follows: TGTGCCAGCAGCCAAGTGGGGTTGGCTGAAGCTTTCTTT. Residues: CASSQVGLAEAFF.

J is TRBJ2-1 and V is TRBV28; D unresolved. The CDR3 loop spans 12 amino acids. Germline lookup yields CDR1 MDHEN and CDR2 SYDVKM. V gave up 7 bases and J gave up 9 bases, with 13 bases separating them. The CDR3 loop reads CASTWAPGEQFF. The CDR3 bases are TGTGCCAGCACTTGGGCGCCGGGTGAGCAGTTCTTC.

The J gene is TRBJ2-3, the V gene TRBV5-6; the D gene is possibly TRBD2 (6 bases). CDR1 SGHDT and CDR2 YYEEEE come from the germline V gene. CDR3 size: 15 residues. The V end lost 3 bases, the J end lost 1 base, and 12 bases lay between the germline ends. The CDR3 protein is CASSSGGVGTDTQYF. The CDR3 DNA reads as TGTGCCAGCAGCTCCGGCGGGGTGGGCACAGATACGCAGTATTTT.

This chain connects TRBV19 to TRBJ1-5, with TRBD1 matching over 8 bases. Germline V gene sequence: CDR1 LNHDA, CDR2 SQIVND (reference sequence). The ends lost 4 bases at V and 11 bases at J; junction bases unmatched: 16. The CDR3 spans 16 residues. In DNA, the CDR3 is TGTGCCAGTAGTACCAGGACAGGGAGGGAACAATGGGCCCAGCATTTT. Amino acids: CASSTRTGREQWAQHF.

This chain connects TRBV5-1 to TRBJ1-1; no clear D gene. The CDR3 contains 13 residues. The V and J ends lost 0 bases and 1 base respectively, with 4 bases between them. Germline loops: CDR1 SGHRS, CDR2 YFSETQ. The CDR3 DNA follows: TGCGCCAGCAGCTTGGCTCCGAACACTGAAGCTTTCTTT. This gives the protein CASSLAPNTEAFF. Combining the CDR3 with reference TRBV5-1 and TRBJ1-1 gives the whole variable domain KAGVTQTPRYLIKTRGQQVTLSCSPISGHRSVSWYQQTPGQGLQFLFEYFSETQRNKGNFPGRFSGRQFSNSRSEMNVSTLELGDSALYLCASSLAPNTEAFFGQGTRLTVV.

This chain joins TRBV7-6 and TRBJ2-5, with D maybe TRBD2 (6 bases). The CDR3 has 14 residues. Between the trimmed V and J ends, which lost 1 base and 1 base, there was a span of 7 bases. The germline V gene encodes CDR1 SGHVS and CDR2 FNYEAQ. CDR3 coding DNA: TGTGCCAGCAGCTTAGGCGGGATCCAAGAGACCCAGTACTTC. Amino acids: CASSLGGIQETQYF.

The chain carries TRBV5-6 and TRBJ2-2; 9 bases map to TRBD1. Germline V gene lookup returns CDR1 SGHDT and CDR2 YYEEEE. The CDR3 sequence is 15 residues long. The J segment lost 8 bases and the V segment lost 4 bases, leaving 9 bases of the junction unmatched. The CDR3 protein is CASSLRTGAGGELFF. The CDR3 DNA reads TGTGCCAGCAGCCTTAGGACAGGGGCTGGTGGGGAGCTGTTTTTT.

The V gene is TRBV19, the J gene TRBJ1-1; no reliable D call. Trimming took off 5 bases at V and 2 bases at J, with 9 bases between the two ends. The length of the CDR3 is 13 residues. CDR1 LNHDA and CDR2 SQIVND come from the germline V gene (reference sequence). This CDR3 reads CASSDEVNTEAFF. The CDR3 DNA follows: TGTGCCAGTAGTGACGAAGTAAACACTGAAGCTTTCTTT. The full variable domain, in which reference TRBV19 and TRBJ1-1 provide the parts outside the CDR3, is DGGITQSPKYLFRKEGQNVTLSCEQNLNHDAMYWYRQDPGQGLRLIYYSQIVNDFQKGDIAEGYSVSREKKESFPLTVTSAQKNPTAFYLCASSDEVNTEAFFGQGTRLTVV.

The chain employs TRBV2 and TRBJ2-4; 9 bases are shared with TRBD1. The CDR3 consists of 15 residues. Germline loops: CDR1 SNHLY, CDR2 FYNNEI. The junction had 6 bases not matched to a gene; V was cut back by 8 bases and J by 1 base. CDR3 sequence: CASARTGVAKNIQYF. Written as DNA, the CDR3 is TGTGCCAGCGCTAGGACAGGGGTGGCCAAAAACATTCAGTACTTC.

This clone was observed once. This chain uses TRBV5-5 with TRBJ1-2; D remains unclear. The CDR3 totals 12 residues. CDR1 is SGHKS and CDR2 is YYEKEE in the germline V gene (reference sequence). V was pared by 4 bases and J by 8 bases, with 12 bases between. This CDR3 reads CASSPDYGGYTF. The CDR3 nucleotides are TGTGCCAGCAGCCCGGACTACGGGGGCTACACCTTC.

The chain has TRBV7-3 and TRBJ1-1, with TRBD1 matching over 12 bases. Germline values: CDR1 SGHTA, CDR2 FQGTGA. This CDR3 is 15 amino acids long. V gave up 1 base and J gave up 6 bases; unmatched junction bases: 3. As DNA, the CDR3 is TGTGCCAGCAGCTTAAGGGACAGGGGGCAGGCTGAAGCTTTCTTT. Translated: CASSLRDRGQAEAFF.

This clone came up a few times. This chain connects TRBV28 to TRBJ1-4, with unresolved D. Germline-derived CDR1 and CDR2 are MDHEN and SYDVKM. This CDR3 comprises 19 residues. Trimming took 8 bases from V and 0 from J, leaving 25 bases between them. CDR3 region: CASYRGLSARMSTNEKLFF. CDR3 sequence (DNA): TGTGCCAGCTACCGAGGCTTGAGTGCCCGGATGTCAACTAATGAAAAACTGTTTTTT. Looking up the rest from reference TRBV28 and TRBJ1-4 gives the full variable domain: DVKVTQSSRYLVKRTGEKVFLECVQDMDHENMFWYRQDPGLGLRLIYFSYDVKMKEKGDIPEGYSVSREKKERFSLILESASTNQTSMYLCASYRGLSARMSTNEKLFFGSGTQLSVL.

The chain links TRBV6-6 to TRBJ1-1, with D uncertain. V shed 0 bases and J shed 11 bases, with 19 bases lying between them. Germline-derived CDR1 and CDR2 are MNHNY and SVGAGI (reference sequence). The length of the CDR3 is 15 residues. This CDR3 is CASSYSAVNPRRAFF. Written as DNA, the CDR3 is TGTGCCAGCAGTTACTCGGCCGTGAACCCGCGAAGGGCTTTCTTT.

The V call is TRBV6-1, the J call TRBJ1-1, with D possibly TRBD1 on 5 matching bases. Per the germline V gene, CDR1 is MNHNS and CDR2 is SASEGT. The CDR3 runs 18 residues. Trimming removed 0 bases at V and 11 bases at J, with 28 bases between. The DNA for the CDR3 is TGTGCCAGCAGTGAAGCTTTTCCACTTCTGTCTCGCCAGGGTTGGGCTTTCTTT. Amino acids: CASSEAFPLLSRQGWAFF.

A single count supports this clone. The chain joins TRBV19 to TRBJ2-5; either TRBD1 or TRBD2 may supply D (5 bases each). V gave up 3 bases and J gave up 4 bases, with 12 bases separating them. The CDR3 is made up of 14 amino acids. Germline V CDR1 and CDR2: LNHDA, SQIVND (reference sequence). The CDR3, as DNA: TGTGCCAGTAGTATCACCAGGGACGGAGAGACCCAGTACTTC. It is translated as CASSITRDGETQYF.

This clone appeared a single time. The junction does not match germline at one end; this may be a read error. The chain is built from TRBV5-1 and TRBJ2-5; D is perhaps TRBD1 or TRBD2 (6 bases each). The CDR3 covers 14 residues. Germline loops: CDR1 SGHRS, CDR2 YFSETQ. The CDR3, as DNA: TGCGCCAGCACCTTGGGGGCGGGGCAAGAGACCCAGTACTTC. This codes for CASTLGAGQETQYF.

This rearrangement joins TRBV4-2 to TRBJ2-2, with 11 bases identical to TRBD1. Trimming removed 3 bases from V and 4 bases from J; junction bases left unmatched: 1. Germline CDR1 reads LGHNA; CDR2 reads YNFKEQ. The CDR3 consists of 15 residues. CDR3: CASSHGQGATGELFF. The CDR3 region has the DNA TGTGCCAGCAGCCATGGACAGGGGGCCACCGGGGAGCTGTTTTTT.

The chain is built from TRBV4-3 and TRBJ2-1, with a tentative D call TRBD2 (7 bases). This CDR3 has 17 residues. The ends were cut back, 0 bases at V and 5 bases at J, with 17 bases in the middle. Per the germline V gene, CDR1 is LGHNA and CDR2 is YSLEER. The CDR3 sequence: CASSQDFGGGPHNEQFF. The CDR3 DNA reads TGCGCCAGCAGCCAAGATTTTGGGGGGGGGCCCCACAATGAGCAGTTCTTC.

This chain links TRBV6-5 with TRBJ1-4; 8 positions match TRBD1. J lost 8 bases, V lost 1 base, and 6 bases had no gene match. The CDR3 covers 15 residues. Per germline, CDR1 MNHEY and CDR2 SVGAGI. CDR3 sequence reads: CASSYWGTGDEKLFF. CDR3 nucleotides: TGTGCCAGCAGTTACTGGGGGACAGGTGACGAAAAACTGTTTTTT.

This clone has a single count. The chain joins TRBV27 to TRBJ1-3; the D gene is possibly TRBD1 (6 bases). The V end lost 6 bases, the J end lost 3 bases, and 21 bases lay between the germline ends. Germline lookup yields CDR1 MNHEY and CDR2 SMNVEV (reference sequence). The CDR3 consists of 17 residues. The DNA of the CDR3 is TGTGCCAGCAGCCGATACGTGGGGGGGCGGGATGGAAACACCATATATTTT. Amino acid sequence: CASSRYVGGRDGNTIYF.

The CDR3: CASSFRGRGHTQYF. For the CDR3, the DNA is TGTGCCAGCAGCTTCAGGGGGCGCGGACATACGCAGTATTTT. The V and J genes are TRBV5-4 and TRBJ2-3; 8 bases map to TRBD1. The CDR3 sequence is 14 residues long. Germline V gene sequence: CDR1 SGHNT, CDR2 YYREEE (reference sequence). V shed 2 bases, J shed 7 bases, and the junction held 6 bases outside the gene matches.

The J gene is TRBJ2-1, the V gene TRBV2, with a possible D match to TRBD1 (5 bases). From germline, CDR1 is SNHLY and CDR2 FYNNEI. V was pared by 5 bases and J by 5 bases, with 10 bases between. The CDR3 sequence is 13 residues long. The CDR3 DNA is TGTGCCAGCAGTTCCGACAGAAACAATGAGCAGTTCTTC. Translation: CASSSDRNNEQFF.

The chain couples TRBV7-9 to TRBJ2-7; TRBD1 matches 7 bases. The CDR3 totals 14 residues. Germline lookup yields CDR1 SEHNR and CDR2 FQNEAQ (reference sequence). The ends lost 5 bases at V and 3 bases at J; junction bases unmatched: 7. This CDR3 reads CASSARDRHYEQYF. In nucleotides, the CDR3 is TGTGCCAGCAGCGCCCGGGACAGACACTACGAGCAGTACTTC.